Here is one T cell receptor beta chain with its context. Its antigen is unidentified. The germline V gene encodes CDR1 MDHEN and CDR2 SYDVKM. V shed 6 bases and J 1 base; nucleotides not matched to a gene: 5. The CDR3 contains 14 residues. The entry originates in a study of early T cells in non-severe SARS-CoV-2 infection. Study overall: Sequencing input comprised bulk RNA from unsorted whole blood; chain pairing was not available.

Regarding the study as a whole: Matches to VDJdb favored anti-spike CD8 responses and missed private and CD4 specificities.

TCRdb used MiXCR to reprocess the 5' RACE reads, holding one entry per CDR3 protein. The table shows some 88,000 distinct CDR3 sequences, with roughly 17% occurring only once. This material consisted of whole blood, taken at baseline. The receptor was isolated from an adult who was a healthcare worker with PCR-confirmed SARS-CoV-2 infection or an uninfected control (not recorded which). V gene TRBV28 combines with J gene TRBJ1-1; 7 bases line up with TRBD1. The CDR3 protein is CASSTGQSNTEAFF. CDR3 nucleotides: TGTGCCAGCAGCACGGGACAGTCGAACACTGAAGCTTTCTTT. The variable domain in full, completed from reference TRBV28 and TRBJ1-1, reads DVKVTQSSRYLVKRTGEKVFLECVQDMDHENMFWYRQDPGLGLRLIYFSYDVKMKEKGDIPEGYSVSREKKERFSLILESASTNQTSMYLCASSTGQSNTEAFFGQGTRLTVV.